These 14 T cell receptor beta chains were sequenced from one sample in a study of T cell responses to AZD1222 COVID-19 vaccine (dated by TCRdb to the early 2020s). Library construction relied on the immunoSEQ multiplex PCR assay. TCRdb's version of the immuneACCESS table is confined to in-frame rearrangements and falls short of the full clone set. An unresolved V gene accounts for under half of the shortfall where checked; the remainder is of unknown origin. The sample profile shows about 110,000 clones; about nine tenths of them were found once. The ten largest account for about 2.5% of the sample. The time point label on this specimen signifies: about 28 days (+/-7) after the second vaccine dose. The sample consisted of peripheral blood, taken 28 days after the second AZD1222 dose. The source is an adult who received the AZD1222 COVID-19 vaccine.

The chain recombines TRBV6-5 with TRBJ1-4; D may be TRBD1 (5 bases). Looked up from germline, CDR1 is MNHEY and CDR2 is SVGAGI. V was clipped by 0 bases and J by 5 bases, with 7 bases between them. CDR3 length: 14 residues. CDR3 coding DNA: TGTGCCAGCAGTTACTCCCGGGGGAATGAAAAACTGTTTTTT. Amino acids: CASSYSRGNEKLFF.

The rearrangement links TRBV5-1 to TRBJ1-2; 9 nucleotides match TRBD1. CDR3 length: 16 amino acids. The germline V gene has CDR1 SGHRS and CDR2 YFSETQ. The junction had 7 bases not matched to a gene; V was cut back by 0 bases and J by 4 bases. The chain's CDR3 is CASSLGPGQGAYGYTF. The CDR3 DNA sequence: TGCGCCAGCAGCTTGGGGCCGGGACAGGGAGCCTATGGCTACACCTTC.

The chain carries TRBV10-3 and TRBJ2-7; D gene uncertain. From germline, CDR1 is ENHRY and CDR2 SYGVKD. V lost 3 bases and J 3 bases, leaving 12 bases between the germline ends. The CDR3 extends over 14 amino acids. CDR3 nucleotides: TGTGCCATCAGTGATCTCCGGCAAAACTACGAGCAGTACTTC. It yields the protein CAISDLRQNYEQYF.

For this clone: At one of its ends the junction is not consistent with the germline gene, which may arise from a read error. The J gene is TRBJ1-1, the V gene TRBV10-1; D might be TRBD1 (5 bases). The CDR3 consists of 8 residues. CDR1 and CDR2 from the germline V gene are WNHNN and SYGVQD (reference sequence). The DNA for the CDR3 is TGCGCCAGCTGGGGGGTACTCTTT. Translation gives CASWGVLF.

The chain joins TRBV6-2 or TRBV6-3 to TRBJ1-5; 9 bases are shared with TRBD1. The CDR3 is 20 amino acids. V lost 2 bases, J lost 4 bases, and 18 bases stayed unmatched. CDR1 MNHEY and CDR2 SVGEGT come from the germline V gene. The CDR3 DNA follows: TGTGCCAGCAGTTACAGCATCGGGACAGGGTTATCAGGACGGAATCAGCCCCAGCATTTT. Translated: CASSYSIGTGLSGRNQPQHF.

The chain links TRBV7-8 to TRBJ1-1; D call uncertain. CDR1 SGHVS and CDR2 FQNEAQ come from the germline V gene. Trimming took 4 bases from V and 0 from J, leaving 12 bases between them. The CDR3 consists of 15 residues. CDR3 sequence reads: CASSWVVDLNTEAFF. In DNA, the CDR3 is TGTGCCAGCAGCTGGGTGGTGGATTTGAACACTGAAGCTTTCTTT.

This sequence joins TRBV11-2 and TRBJ1-1, with TRBD1 as a possible D gene (5 bases). Germline V gene lookup returns CDR1 SGHAT and CDR2 FQNNGV. This CDR3 region has 14 residues. V lost 1 base, J lost 9 bases, and 15 bases lay in between. Written as DNA, the CDR3 is TGTGCCAGCAGCTTAGGTGGGGCAGAGATTAAAGCTTTCTTT. It is translated as CASSLGGAEIKAFF.

The V gene is TRBV19, the J gene TRBJ2-6; D is unresolved. The CDR3 consists of 15 residues. The V end was cut by 2 bases, the J end by 0 bases, with 5 bases between. The germline CDR1 and CDR2 sequences are LNHDA and SQIVND (reference sequence). CDR3 protein: CASSIPNSGANVLTF. The CDR3 nucleotides read TGTGCCAGTAGTATACCTAACTCTGGGGCCAACGTCCTGACTTTC.

The chain has TRBV6-2 or TRBV6-3 and TRBJ2-2; 9 bases line up with TRBD2. Germline V CDR1 and CDR2: MNHEY, SVGEGT. This CDR3 contains 20 residues. J was trimmed by 5 bases and V by 6 bases; bases with no gene match: 22. The CDR3 loop is CASSRYSPRSGGLGTGELFF. DNA for the CDR3: TGTGCCAGCAGCCGATACTCCCCCAGAAGCGGGGGGCTGGGTACCGGGGAGCTGTTTTTT.

The chain combines TRBV5-8 with TRBJ2-5, with D possibly being TRBD1 (5 bases). CDR1 SGHTS and CDR2 YDEGEE come from the germline V gene. Trimming removed 0 bases from V and 13 bases from J, with 13 bases in between. The CDR3 loop spans 12 amino acids. CDR3 sequence: CASSLARAVWYF. In nucleotides, the CDR3 is TGTGCCAGCAGCTTGGCCAGGGCGGTCTGGTACTTC. The complete variable domain, with remaining parts taken from reference TRBV5-8 and TRBJ2-5, reads EAGVTQSPTHLIKTRGQQATLRCSPISGHTSVYWYQQALGLGLQFLLWYDEGEERNRGNFPPRFSGRQFPNYSSELNVNALELEDSALYLCASSLARAVWYFGPGTRLLVL.

V gene TRBV29-1 combines with J gene TRBJ2-3, with TRBD1 identical over 7 bases. Trimming took 7 bases from V and 0 from J; bases not matched to a gene: 4. The CDR3 sequence is 13 residues long. Germline CDR1 reads SQVTM; CDR2 reads ANQGSEA. Here the CDR3 DNA reads TGCAGCGCAGACAGGGAAAGCACAGATACGCAGTATTTT. Translated, it gives CSADRESTDTQYF.

V and J are TRBV30 and TRBJ2-1; the D call may be TRBD1 or TRBD2 (5 bases each). Germline V gene sequence: CDR1 GTSNPN, CDR2 SVGIG (reference sequence). The CDR3 has 14 residues. V lost 3 bases and J 1 base, leaving 10 bases between the germline ends. This CDR3 is CAWSGARSYNEQFF. CDR3 coding DNA: TGTGCCTGGAGCGGGGCGAGGTCCTACAATGAGCAGTTCTTC.

This chain uses TRBV4-3 with TRBJ2-1; TRBD2 agrees at 9 bases. The V gene end was trimmed by 2 bases and the J gene end by 4 bases; junction bases not matched to a gene: 3. CDR1 is LGHNA and CDR2 is YSLEER in the germline V gene. The CDR3 extends over 15 amino acids. The CDR3 region has the DNA TGCGCCAGCAGCCAAATGCGGGGGGGGTACAATGAGCAGTTCTTC. Its translation: CASSQMRGGYNEQFF.

The rearrangement joins TRBV15 to TRBJ2-4; either TRBD1 or TRBD2 may supply D (5 bases each). V lost 0 bases, J lost 4 bases, and 16 bases lay in between. The CDR3 loop spans 17 amino acids. Germline V CDR1 and CDR2: LNHNV, YYDKDF (reference sequence). The CDR3 spells CATSRDPRAGIKNIQYF. DNA of the CDR3: TGTGCCACCAGCAGAGATCCGCGGGCAGGGATAAAAAACATTCAGTACTTC.